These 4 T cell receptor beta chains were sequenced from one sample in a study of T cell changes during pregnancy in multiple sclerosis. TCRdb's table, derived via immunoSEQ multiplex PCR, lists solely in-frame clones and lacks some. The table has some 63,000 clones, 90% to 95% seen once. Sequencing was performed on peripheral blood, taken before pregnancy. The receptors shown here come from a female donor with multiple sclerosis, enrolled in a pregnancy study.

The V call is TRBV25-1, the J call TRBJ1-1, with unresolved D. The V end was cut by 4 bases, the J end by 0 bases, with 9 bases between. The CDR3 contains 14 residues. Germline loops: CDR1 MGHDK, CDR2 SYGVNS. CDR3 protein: CASSAKLLNTEAFF. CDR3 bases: TGTGCCAGCAGTGCAAAGCTCTTGAACACTGAAGCTTTCTTT.

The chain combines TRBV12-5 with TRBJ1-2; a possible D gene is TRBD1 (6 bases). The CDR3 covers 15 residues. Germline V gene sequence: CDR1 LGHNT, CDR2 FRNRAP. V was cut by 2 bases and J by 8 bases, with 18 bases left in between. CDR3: CASGLYERVGQGYTF. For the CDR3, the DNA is TGTGCTAGTGGTTTGTACGAGAGGGTAGGACAGGGCTACACCTTC.

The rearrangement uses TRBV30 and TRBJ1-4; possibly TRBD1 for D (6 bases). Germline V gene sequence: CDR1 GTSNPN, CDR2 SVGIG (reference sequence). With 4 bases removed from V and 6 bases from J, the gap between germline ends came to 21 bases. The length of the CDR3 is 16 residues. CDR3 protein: CAWKGDTRGRYEKLFF. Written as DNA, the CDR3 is TGTGCCTGGAAGGGGGACACCCGGGGCCGGTATGAAAAACTGTTTTTT.

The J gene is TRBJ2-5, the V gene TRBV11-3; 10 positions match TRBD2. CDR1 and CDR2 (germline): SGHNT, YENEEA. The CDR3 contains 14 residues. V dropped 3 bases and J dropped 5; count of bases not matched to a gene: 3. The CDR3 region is CASSFSAGGETQYF. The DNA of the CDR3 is TGTGCCAGCAGCTTTTCAGCGGGGGGGGAGACCCAGTACTTC.